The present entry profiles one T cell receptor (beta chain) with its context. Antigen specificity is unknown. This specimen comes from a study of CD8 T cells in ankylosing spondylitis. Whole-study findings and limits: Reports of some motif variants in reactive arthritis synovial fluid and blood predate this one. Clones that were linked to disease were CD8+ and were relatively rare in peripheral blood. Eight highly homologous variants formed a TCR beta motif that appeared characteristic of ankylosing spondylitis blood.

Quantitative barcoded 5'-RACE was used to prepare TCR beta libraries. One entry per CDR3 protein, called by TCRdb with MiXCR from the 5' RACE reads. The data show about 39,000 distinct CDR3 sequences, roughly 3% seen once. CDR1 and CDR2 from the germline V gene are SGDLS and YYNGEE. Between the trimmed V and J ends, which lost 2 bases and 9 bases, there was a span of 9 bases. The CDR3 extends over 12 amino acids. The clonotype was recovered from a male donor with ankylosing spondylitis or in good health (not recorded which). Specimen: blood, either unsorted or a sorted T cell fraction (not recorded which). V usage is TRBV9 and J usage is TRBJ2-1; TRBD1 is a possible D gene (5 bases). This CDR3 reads CASSVQGIEQFF. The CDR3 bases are TGTGCCAGCAGCGTTCAGGGCATTGAGCAGTTCTTC.